This T cell receptor beta chain came from a study of blood T cell repertoires in COVID-19. Study-level background: Material from acute and convalescent COVID-19 was sourced from the United States, Italy and Spain.

How the authors handled the data: Nucleated cell counts were estimated from reference gene primer amplification. TCRdb keeps only in-frame clones here, not all; method: immunoSEQ multiplex PCR. V, J and clone size were drawn from that table, and D and trimming were deduced from the DNA. The sample holds about 190,000 clones, approximately 82% seen once. The sample taken for sequencing was peripheral blood. The sequence was collected from a woman of 80 years or more with active or convalescent COVID-19.

The chain's CDR3 is CAIRKGTSGTPSYEQYF. Here the CDR3 DNA reads TGTGCCATCAGAAAAGGGACTAGCGGGACCCCCTCCTACGAGCAGTACTTC. The chain joins TRBV10-3 to TRBJ2-7; 13 bases match TRBD2. Trimming removed 6 bases from V and 0 bases from J; junction bases left unmatched: 8. CDR1 and CDR2 from the germline V gene are ENHRY and SYGVKD. The CDR3 consists of 17 residues.